Below, 3 T cell receptor beta chains from the same sample are listed, as sequenced in a study of CXCR3-negative and CXCR3-positive naive CD8 T cells. Study-wide points: More hydrophobic TRB CDR3s occurred in CXCR3-positive than in CXCR3-negative naive cells.

TRB cDNA libraries were made by UMI-labeled 5' RACE. TCRdb reprocessed the 5' RACE reads and stores each CDR3 protein as one record, lacking DNA. Its table records about 150,000 distinct CDR3 sequences. Which antigens these TCRs recognize remains unknown. Specimen: naive CXCR3+ CD8+ T cells from blood. Indicated subset: CD45RO-CCR7+CD27+CD95- naive CD8+ T cells expressing CXCR3 (TNR3+). These receptors originate from a human donor in good health. Some clones in this sample may be carry-over from other donors' samples.

This chain connects TRBV29-1 to TRBJ2-7; TCRdb proposes TRBD2, but this gene call is untestable without DNA. Germline CDR1 reads SQVTM; CDR2 reads ANQGSEA. The CDR3 is 17 amino acids. Here the CDR3 reads CSVESAGEMDGPYEQYF.

CDR3 sequence: CASSFGWGNEQFF. The V gene is TRBV27, the J gene TRBJ2-1; no DNA is available, so the TRBD1 call from TCRdb remains unchecked. This CDR3 is built from 13 residues. Germline V CDR1 and CDR2: MNHEY, SMNVEV (reference sequence).

J is TRBJ2-5 and V is TRBV7-9; TCRdb proposes TRBD1, but this gene call is untestable without DNA. The CDR3 loop spans 16 amino acids. The germline CDR1 and CDR2 sequences are SEHNR and FQNEAQ (reference sequence). The CDR3 loop is CASSSSDRGPQETQYF.